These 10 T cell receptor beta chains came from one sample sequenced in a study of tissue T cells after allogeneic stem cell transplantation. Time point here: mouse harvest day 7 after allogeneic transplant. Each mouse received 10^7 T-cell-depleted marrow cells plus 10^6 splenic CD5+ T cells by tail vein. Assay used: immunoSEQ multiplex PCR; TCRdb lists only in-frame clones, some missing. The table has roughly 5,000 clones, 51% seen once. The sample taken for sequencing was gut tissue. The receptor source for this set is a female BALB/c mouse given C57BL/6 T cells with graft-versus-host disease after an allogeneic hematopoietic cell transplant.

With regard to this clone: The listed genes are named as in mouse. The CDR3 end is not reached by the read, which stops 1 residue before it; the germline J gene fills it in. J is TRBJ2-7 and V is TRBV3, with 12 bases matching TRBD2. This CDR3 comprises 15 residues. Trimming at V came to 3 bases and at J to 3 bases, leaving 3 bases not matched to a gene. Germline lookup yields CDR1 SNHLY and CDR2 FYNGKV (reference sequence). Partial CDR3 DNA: TGTGCCAGCAGCTTGGGACTGGGGGGCTTCTATGAACAGTAC. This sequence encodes CASSLGLGGFYEQY. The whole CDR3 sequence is CASSLGLGGFYEQYF.

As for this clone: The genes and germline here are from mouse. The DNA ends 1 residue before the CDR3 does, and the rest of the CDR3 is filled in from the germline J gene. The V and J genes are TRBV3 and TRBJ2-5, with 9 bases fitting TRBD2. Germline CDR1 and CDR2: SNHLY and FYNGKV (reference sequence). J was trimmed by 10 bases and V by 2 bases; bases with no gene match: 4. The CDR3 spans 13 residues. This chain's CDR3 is CASSLRLGDAQYF. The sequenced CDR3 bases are TGTGCCAGCAGCTTAAGACTGGGGGACGCCCAGTAC. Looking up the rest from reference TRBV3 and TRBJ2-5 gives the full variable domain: GPKVLQIPSHQIIDMGQMVTLNCDPVSNHLYFYWYKQILGQQMEFLVNFYNGKVMEKSKLFKDQFSVERPDGSYFTLKIQPTALEDSAVYFCASSLRLGDAQYFGPGTRLLVL.

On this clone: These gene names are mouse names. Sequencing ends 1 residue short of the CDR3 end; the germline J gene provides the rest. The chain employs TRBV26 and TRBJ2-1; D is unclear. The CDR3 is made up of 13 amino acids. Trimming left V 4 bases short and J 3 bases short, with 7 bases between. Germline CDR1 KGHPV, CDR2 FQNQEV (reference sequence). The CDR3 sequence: CASSPYSYAEQFF. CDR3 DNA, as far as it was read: TGTGCCAGCAGTCCCTACAGCTATGCTGAGCAGTTC. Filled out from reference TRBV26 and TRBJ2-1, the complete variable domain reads NSKVIQTPRYLVKGQGQKAKMRCIPEKGHPVVFWYQQNKNNEFKFLINFQNQEVLQQIDMTEKRFSAECPSNSPCSLEIQSSEAGDSALYLCASSPYSYAEQFFGPGTRLTVL.

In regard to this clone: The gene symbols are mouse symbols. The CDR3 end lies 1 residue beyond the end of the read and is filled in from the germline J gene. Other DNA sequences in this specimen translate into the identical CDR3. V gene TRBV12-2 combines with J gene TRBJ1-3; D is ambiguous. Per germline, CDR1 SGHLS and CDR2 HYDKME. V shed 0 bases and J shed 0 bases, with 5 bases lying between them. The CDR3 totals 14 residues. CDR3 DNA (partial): TGTGCCAGCTCTCTCGGACTTTCTGGAAATACGCTCTAT. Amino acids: CASSLGLSGNTLY. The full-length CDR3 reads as CASSLGLSGNTLYF. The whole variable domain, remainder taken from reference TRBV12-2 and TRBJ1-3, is NSGVVQSPRYIIKGKGERSILKCIPISGHLSVAWYQQTQGQELKFFIQHYDKMERDKGNLPSRFSVQQFDDYHSEMNMSALELEDSAVYFCASSLGLSGNTLYFGEGSRLIVV.

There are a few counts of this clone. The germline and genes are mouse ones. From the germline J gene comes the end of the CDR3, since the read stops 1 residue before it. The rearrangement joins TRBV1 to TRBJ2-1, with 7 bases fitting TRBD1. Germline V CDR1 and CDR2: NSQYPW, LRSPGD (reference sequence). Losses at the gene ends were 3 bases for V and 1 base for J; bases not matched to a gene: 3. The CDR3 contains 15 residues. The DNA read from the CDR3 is TGCACCTGCAGTGCCAGGGACAGAAACTATGCTGAGCAGTTC. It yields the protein CTCSARDRNYAEQF. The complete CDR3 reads CTCSARDRNYAEQFF.

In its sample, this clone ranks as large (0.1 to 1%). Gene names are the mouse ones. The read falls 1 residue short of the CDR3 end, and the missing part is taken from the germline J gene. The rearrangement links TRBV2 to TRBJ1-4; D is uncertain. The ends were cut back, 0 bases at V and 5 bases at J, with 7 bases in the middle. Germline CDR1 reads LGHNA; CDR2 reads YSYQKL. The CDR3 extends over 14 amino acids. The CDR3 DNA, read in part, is TGTGCCAGCAGCCAAGATCCAAATAACGAAAGATTATTT. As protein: CASSQDPNNERLF. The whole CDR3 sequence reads CASSQDPNNERLFF.

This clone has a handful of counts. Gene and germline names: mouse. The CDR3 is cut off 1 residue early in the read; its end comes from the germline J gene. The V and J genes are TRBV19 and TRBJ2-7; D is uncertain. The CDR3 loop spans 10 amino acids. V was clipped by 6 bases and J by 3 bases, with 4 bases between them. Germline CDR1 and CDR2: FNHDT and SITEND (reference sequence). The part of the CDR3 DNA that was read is TGTGCCAGCACCGTCTATGAACAGTAC. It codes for CASTVYEQY. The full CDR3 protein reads CASTVYEQYF.

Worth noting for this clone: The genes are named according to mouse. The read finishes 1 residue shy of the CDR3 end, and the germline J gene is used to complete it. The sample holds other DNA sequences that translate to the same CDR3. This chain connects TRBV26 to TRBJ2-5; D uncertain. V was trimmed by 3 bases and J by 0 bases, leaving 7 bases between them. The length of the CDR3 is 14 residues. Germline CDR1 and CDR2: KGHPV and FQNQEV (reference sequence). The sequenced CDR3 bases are TGTGCCAGCAGTCTTCAAATTAACCAAGACACCCAGTAC. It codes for CASSLQINQDTQY. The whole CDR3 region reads CASSLQINQDTQYF.

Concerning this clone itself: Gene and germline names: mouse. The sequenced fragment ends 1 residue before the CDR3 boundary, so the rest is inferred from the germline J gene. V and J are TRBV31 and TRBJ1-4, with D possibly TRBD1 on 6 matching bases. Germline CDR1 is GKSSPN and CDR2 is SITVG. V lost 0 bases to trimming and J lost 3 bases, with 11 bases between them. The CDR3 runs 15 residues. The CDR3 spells CAWSLRGATNERLFF. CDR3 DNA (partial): TGTGCCTGGAGTCTGCGGGGGGCGACCAACGAAAGATTATTT. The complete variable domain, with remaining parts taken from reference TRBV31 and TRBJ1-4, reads AQTIHQWPVAEIKAVGSPLSLGCTIKGKSSPNLYWYWQATGGTLQQLFYSITVGQVESVVQLNLSASRPKDDQFILSTEKLLLSHSGFYLCAWSLRGATNERLFFGHGTKLSVL.

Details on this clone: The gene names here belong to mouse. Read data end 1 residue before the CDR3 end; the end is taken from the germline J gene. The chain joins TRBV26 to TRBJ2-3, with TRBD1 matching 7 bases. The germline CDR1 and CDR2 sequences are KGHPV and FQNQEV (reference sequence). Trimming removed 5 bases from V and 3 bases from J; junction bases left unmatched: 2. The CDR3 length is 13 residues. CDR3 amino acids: CASSKQGAETLYF. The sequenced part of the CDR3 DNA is TGTGCCAGCAGTAAACAGGGGGCAGAAACGCTGTAT.